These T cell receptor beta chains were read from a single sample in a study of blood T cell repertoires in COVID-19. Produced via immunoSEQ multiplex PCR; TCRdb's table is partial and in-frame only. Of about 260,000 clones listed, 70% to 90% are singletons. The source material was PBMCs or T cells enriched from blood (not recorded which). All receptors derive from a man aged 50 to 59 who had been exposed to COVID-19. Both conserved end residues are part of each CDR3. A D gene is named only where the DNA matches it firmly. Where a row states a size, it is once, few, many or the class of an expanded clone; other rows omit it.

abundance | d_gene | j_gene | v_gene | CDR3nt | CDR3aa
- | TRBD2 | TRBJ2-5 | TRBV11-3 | TGTGCCAGCAGCCACCCGGGGGGCCAAGAGACCCAGTACTTC | CASSHPGGQETQYF
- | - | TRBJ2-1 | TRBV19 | TGTGCCAGTAGTACCCCTAGGCCCCGCCGCTACAATGAGCAGTTCTTC | CASSTPRPRRYNEQFF
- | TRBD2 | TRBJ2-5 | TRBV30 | TGTGCCTGGAGTAGGACTAGCGGGGGAGGCGGAGGGGAGACCCAGTACTTC | CAWSRTSGGGGGETQYF
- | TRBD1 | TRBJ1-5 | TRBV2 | TGTGCCAGCAGTGAGGGACAGGGGGCGCACACCCCCCAGCCCCAGCATTTT | CASSEGQGAHTPQPQHF
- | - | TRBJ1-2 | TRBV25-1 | TGTGCCAGCAGTACCACAGGACGCTCGGGCTATGGCTACACCTTC | CASSTTGRSGYGYTF
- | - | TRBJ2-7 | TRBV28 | TGTGCCAGCACCAGGACATCCTACGAGCAGTACTTC | CASTRTSYEQYF
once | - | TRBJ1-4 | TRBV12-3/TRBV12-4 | TGTGCCAGCGGAAGGAGTCATGAAAAACTGTTTTTT | CASGRSHEKLFF
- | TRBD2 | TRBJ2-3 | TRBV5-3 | TGTGCCAGAAGCATTACGCTAGCGGGGCCTAGCACAGATACGCAGTATTTT | CARSITLAGPSTDTQYF
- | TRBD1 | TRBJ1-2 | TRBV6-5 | TGTGCCAGCAGTCAGGACAGGGTTGGCGGCTACACCTTC | CASSQDRVGGYTF
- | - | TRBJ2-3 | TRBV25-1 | TGTGCCAGCAGTGATTTGGGCGGGGCCAGCACAGATACGCAGTATTTT | CASSDLGGASTDTQYF
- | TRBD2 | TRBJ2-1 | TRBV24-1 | TGTGCCACCAGTGACCCGACTAGCGGGACGTACAATGAGCAGTTCTTC | CATSDPTSGTYNEQFF
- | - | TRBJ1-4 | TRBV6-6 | TGTGCCAGCGGCAGGGTCAGCGAAAAACTGTTTTTT | CASGRVSEKLFF
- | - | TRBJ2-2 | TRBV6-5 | TGTGCCAGCAGTTACCAAGCGGCGAACACCGGGGAGCTGTTTTTT | CASSYQAANTGELFF
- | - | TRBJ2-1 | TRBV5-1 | TGCGCCAGCAGCCCAGACACCTCCTACAATGAGCAGTTCTTC | CASSPDTSYNEQFF
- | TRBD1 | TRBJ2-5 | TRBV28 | TGTGCCAGCAGTACAGGGGATAGAGAGACCCAGTACTTC | CASSTGDRETQYF
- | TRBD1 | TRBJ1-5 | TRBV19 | TGTGCCAGTAGTACCAACACAGGGGGCAATCAGCCCCAGCATTTT | CASSTNTGGNQPQHF
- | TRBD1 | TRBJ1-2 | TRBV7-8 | TGTGCCAGCAGCTTAGGGCAGGGGGTTGGGGGCTACACCTTC | CASSLGQGVGGYTF
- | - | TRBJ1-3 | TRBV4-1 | TGCGCCAGCAGCCAAGATCGGCTAGCCTCTGGAAACACCATATATTTT | CASSQDRLASGNTIYF
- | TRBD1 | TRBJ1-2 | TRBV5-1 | TGCGCCAGCAGCCCCGGGACAGCTCTAAATAACTATGGCTACACCTTC | CASSPGTALNNYGYTF
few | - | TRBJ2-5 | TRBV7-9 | TGTGCCAGCAGCACGGGGTTCCAAGAGACCCAGTACTTC | CASSTGFQETQYF
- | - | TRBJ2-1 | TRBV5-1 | TGCGCCAGCAGCCGGGACAAACGCACACCTAACTACGGGCAGGTCTACAATGAGCAGTTCTTC | CASSRDKRTPNYGQVYNEQFF
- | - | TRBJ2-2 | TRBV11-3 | TGTGCCAGCAGCTTAGTTGCCCTACTCACCGGGGAGCTGTTTTTT | CASSLVALLTGELFF
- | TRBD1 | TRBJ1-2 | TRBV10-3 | TGTGCCATCAGTGGCGGAGGGACAGGGCATGGCTACACCTTC | CAISGGGTGHGYTF
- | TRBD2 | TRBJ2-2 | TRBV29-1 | TGCAGCGTTGCAAGAAGGTGGCGGGGGGCCTCCACCGGGGAGCTGTTTTTT | CSVARRWRGASTGELFF
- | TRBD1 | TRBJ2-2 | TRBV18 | TGTGCCAGCGACAGGGGGAACACCGGGGAGCTGTTTTTT | CASDRGNTGELFF
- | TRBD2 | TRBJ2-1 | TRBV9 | TGTGCCAGCAGCGCTCGGACTAGCGGGAGTAACGATGAGCAGTTCTTC | CASSARTSGSNDEQFF
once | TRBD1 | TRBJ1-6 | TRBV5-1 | TGCGCCAGCAGCTTGATGGGACAGGGGGCTACCAATTCACCCCTCCACTTT | CASSLMGQGATNSPLHF
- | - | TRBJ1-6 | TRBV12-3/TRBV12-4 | TGTGCCAGCAGTTTCCCAAATTCACCCCTCCACTTT | CASSFPNSPLHF
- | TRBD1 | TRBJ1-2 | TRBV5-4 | TGTGCCAGCAGCCCGGGACAGTCCTCAGCTAACTATGGCTACACCTTC | CASSPGQSSANYGYTF
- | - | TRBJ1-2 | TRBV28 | TGTGCCAGCAGCTACAGCGGTGGCTACACCTTC | CASSYSGGYTF
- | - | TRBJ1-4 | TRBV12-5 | TGTGCTAGTGGTTCTTGCGGGCGGACTAATGAAAAACTGTTTTTT | CASGSCGRTNEKLFF
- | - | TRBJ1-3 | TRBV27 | TGTGCCAGCAGTTTAAGGGGCACCAGGGGCTCTGGAAACACCATATATTTT | CASSLRGTRGSGNTIYF
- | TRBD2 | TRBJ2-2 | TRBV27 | TGTGCCAGCAGTTTTGGGCGCCGGGGAGGGGTGTTCACCGGGGAGCTGTTTTTT | CASSFGRRGGVFTGELFF
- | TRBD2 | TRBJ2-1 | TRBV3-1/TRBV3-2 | TGTGCCAGCAGCCATAGCGGGGGGGGTTACAATGAGCAGTTCTTC | CASSHSGGGYNEQFF
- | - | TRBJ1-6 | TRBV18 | TGTGCCAGCTCACCACCCAATCGCGGGCCACAGAATTCACCCCTCCACTTT | CASSPPNRGPQNSPLHF
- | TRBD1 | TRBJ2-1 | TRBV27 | TGTGCCAGCAGCTTAGGCCCGGGACAGGGTAACAATGAGCAGTTCTTC | CASSLGPGQGNNEQFF
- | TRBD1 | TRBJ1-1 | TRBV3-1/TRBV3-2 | TGTGCCAGCAGCCCCCTGGACAGGGAGGTTTTCTTT | CASSPLDREVFF
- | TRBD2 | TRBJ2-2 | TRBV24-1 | TGTGCCACCAGTGATTACGGGGGGACCGGGGAGCTGTTTTTT | CATSDYGGTGELFF